The rows below give T cell receptor beta chains drawn from one sample of a study of blood T cell repertoires in COVID-19. Here immunoSEQ multiplex PCR was the method, and the copy in TCRdb shows in-frame clones only, minus some. This sample has about 300,000 clones, with approximately 88% found just once. Sequencing used peripheral blood. These receptors originate from a young man with active or convalescent COVID-19. Both conserved end residues are part of each CDR3. The D gene is left open where the match is weak. A clone size is listed for some rows: how often the clone was seen (once, few, many), or a class if it is expanded.

16,TRBD2,TRBV3-1/TRBV3-2,-,TRBJ2-3,CASSQDLSGGTDTQYF,TGTGCCAGCAGCCAAGATCTTAGCGGGGGCACAGATACGCAGTATTTT
15,-,TRBV3-1/TRBV3-2,few,TRBJ2-7,CASSQGVGGSYEQYF,TGTGCCAGCAGCCAAGGCGTTGGCGGGTCCTACGAGCAGTACTTC
16,-,TRBV19,-,TRBJ2-3,CASSINDREDTDTQYF,TGTGCCAGTAGTATTAACGACAGGGAGGATACAGATACGCAGTATTTT
16,-,TRBV2,-,TRBJ2-3,CASSEERIYRSDTQYF,TGTGCCAGCAGTGAGGAGCGGATTTATCGTTCGGATACGCAGTATTTT
16,-,TRBV7-9,-,TRBJ1-3,CASSLAGAQTGNTIYF,TGTGCCAGCAGCTTAGCGGGGGCGCAGACTGGAAACACCATATATTTT
15,TRBD1,TRBV9,once,TRBJ1-2,CASSPRTGKKGGYTF,TGTGCCAGCAGCCCTCGGACAGGGAAAAAGGGTGGCTACACCTTC
16,-,TRBV10-2,-,TRBJ2-3,CASSESRAPGTDTQYF,TGCGCCAGCAGTGAGTCCAGGGCTCCGGGCACAGATACGCAGTATTTT
12,-,TRBV10-3,few,TRBJ2-7,CATGQGEDEQYF,TGTGCCACCGGCCAGGGTGAGGACGAGCAGTACTTC
13,TRBD1,TRBV29-1,-,TRBJ2-7,CSVDQGTGYEQYF,TGCAGCGTAGACCAAGGGACAGGCTACGAGCAGTACTTC
20,-,TRBV23-1,-,TRBJ1-4,CASSPAGGGGSNISNEKLFF,TGCGCCAGCAGTCCCGCGGGAGGGGGGGGAAGTAATATAAGTAATGAAAAACTGTTTTTT
15,TRBD1,TRBV6-5,-,TRBJ1-4,CASKPGQGQNEKLFF,TGTGCCAGCAAGCCCGGACAGGGTCAGAATGAAAAACTGTTTTTT